This T cell receptor beta chain derives from a study of regulatory T cells in long-lasting Graves disease. This CDR3 has 17 amino acids. The germline CDR1 and CDR2 sequences are MDHEN and SYDVKM. J lost 4 bases, V lost 5 bases, and 10 bases had no gene match. Construction of the TCR beta libraries employed iRepertoire HTBI primers in conjunction with Arm-PCR of CDR3 regions. TCRdb called the multiplex PCR reads again in MiXCR, with one record for every CDR3 protein. The table has 420,000 or so distinct CDR3 sequences, roughly 15% seen once; the top ten hold less than 30%. Time point denoted: newly diagnosed GD, antithyroid drugs for less than 3 months. The TCR library was made from RNA extracted from PBMCs. These sequences were also reported in another study, on T cells in Graves' hyperthyroidism and ophthalmopathy.

The starting material was peripheral blood mononuclear cells (PBMCs), obtained at new diagnosis, from a patient treated with antithyroid drugs. The TCR was taken from a woman under 30 with Graves disease. This chain connects TRBV28 to TRBJ2-7, with 14 nucleotides matching TRBD2. CDR3 bases: TGTGCCAGCAGTAGAGGTCCCGGGACTAGCGGGAGTTACGAGCAGTACTTC. Translating it yields CASSRGPGTSGSYEQYF.